This T cell receptor beta chain is drawn from a study of human T cells and chemical hapten exposure. Study outcomes and limitations: TCRs above 1 in 1000 frequency stayed constant with DPC sensitization. Expanded TCRs produced significantly more large CDR3 similarity clusters than controls did.

This clonotype was seen repeatedly, ten times or more. Its antigen is still unknown. Trimming left V 6 bases short and J 0 bases short, with 17 bases between. Germline CDR1 and CDR2: MNHEY and SVGAGI. The CDR3 contains 16 residues. One entry per CDR3 protein results from TCRdb running MiXCR on the RACE reads. This table holds 330,000 or so distinct CDR3 sequences, about 6.9% found once. Time point here: patch test 2, 6 weeks after DPC sensitization. Treatment here: therapeutic diphenylcyclopropenone sensitization with weekly scalp DPC. The donor pool consisted of alopecia patients aged 18 to 70 years, considered suitable for DPC. Total RNA was isolated from whole blood that had not been fractionated.

The chain links TRBV6-5 to TRBJ1-1; the D gene is possibly TRBD1 (5 bases). The sequencing used whole blood, collected in connection with sensitization to the hapten diphenylcyclopropenone (DPC). The sequence derives from a woman between 18 and 29 years old with alopecia areata. Some clones in this sample may be carry-over from other donors' samples. The CDR3 region has the DNA TGTGCCAGCAGGACTTCTTGGGGACTCGTGAACACTGAAGCTTTCTTT. It encodes CASRTSWGLVNTEAFF.